A selection of T cell receptor beta chains follows, all from one sample in a study of ipilimumab plus nivolumab after autologous stem cell transplantation. Profiled with immunoSEQ multiplex PCR; TCRdb holds only in-frame clones, not every one. The table lists about 43,000 clones, approximately 90% of them singletons. This material consisted of PBMCs, taken in a trial of ipilimumab plus nivolumab as post-transplant consolidation. The receptors originated from a male donor with multiple myeloma. Each CDR3 is given with its conserved first and last residue. D genes are given only for firm matches. A clone size is listed for some rows: how often the clone was seen (once, few, many), or a class if it is expanded.

clone_size	v_call	j_call	d_call	cdr3_nt	cdr3_aa
NA	TRBV4-1	TRBJ1-5	NA	TGCGCCAGCAGCCAAGGAGACAGTGGAGAGCCCCAGCATTTT	CASSQGDSGEPQHF
NA	TRBV11-2	TRBJ2-2	NA	TGTGCCAGCAGTTGGCCGGGCGGGGAGCTGTTTTTT	CASSWPGGELFF
NA	TRBV7-2	TRBJ1-1	TRBD1	TGTGCCGGCATGCTCGGGACAGTGACCACTGAAGCTTTCTTT	CAGMLGTVTTEAFF
NA	TRBV30	TRBJ1-2	TRBD1	TGTGCCTGGAGTACCACAGGGGCAGCTAACTATGGCTACACCTTC	CAWSTTGAANYGYTF
NA	TRBV6-1	TRBJ2-7	TRBD1	TGTGCCAGCAGTGAGACGACAGGGGGTCTATCCGAGCAGTACTTC	CASSETTGGLSEQYF
NA	TRBV2	TRBJ1-3	NA	TGTGCCAGCACCTCTGGAAACACCATATATTTT	CASTSGNTIYF
NA	TRBV4-3	TRBJ1-2	NA	TGCGCCAGCAGCCAGAACCGGGCCGATGTCTATGGCTACACCTTC	CASSQNRADVYGYTF
NA	TRBV30	TRBJ1-2	NA	TGTGCCTGGAGTTGGGGTGCAGCAGGTGGCTACACCTTC	CAWSWGAAGGYTF
NA	TRBV18	TRBJ1-4	TRBD1	TGTGCCAGCTCACCGTTACAGGGGTCGGAAGAAAAACTGTTTTTT	CASSPLQGSEEKLFF
few	TRBV27	TRBJ2-5	TRBD1	TGTGCCAGCAGTTTGTTCGACAGGGGCCAAGAGACCCAGTACTTC	CASSLFDRGQETQYF
NA	TRBV6-1	TRBJ1-2	TRBD1	TGTGCCAGCAGTAAGCTACACAGGGGGAACTATGGCTACACCTTC	CASSKLHRGNYGYTF
NA	TRBV5-1	TRBJ2-3	NA	TGCGCCAGCAGCTTGGCGGGGGCCAACACAGATACGCAGTATTTT	CASSLAGANTDTQYF
NA	TRBV5-8	TRBJ1-2	NA	TGTGCCAGCAGCAACGGACTTTCACCGGACTATGGCTACACCTTC	CASSNGLSPDYGYTF
NA	TRBV6-1	TRBJ1-5	NA	TGTGCCAGCAGTGAAACGGGTAATCAGCCCCAGCATTTT	CASSETGNQPQHF
NA	TRBV7-2	TRBJ1-6	TRBD1	TGTGCCAGCAGCCCAAGGGGGGACAGTCTAGGTTCACCCCTCCACTTT	CASSPRGDSLGSPLHF
NA	TRBV5-1	TRBJ2-5	NA	TGCGCCAGCAGCTTGAATACAGGAGGAGGTGAGACCCAGTACTTC	CASSLNTGGGETQYF
few	TRBV7-8	TRBJ1-3	NA	TGTGCCAGCAGCTCAGAAACCGGAAGCTCTGGAAACACCATATATTTT	CASSSETGSSGNTIYF
NA	TRBV27	TRBJ2-2	TRBD1	TGTGCCAGCAGTTTAAGGGGGCTTGACACCGGGGAGCTGTTTTTT	CASSLRGLDTGELFF
NA	TRBV29-1	TRBJ2-1	NA	TGCAGCGTTGAAGAACTTGGGGGCCGCAGCTCCTACAATGAGCAGTTCTTC	CSVEELGGRSSYNEQFF
NA	TRBV5-6	TRBJ1-6	NA	TGTGCCAGCAGCCCAAGGACTGGGGCCCTCCACTTT	CASSPRTGALHF
once	TRBV7-9	TRBJ1-6	NA	TGTGCCAGCAGCTCCGACAGGCCATATAATTCACCCCTCCACTTT	CASSSDRPYNSPLHF
NA	TRBV19	TRBJ2-5	NA	TGTGCCAGTAGTATTGGGGGATCGGGTCGAGAGACCCAGTACTTC	CASSIGGSGRETQYF
NA	TRBV5-1	TRBJ2-5	NA	TGCGCCAGCAGCTTGGCTCCGGGCACCGCGGGGGAGACCCAGTACTTC	CASSLAPGTAGETQYF
NA	TRBV28	TRBJ2-1	TRBD2	TGTGCCAGCGGCCTAAGCGGGAGGCCTTTAAATGAGCAGTTCTTC	CASGLSGRPLNEQFF
NA	TRBV6-6	TRBJ1-2	NA	TGTGCCAGCAGTTCGACAGACAACTATGGCTACACCTTC	CASSSTDNYGYTF
NA	TRBV19	TRBJ1-2	NA	TGTGCCAGTATGCAGGGGATAAGAGGCTACACCTTC	CASMQGIRGYTF
NA	TRBV7-3	TRBJ1-2	TRBD1	TGTGCCAGCAGCCCGGACAGGGACTATGGTGGCTACACCTTC	CASSPDRDYGGYTF
NA	TRBV30	TRBJ2-5	NA	TGTGCCTGGGACAGGAACCAAGAGACCCAGTACTTC	CAWDRNQETQYF
NA	TRBV5-1	TRBJ2-7	NA	TGCGCCAGCAGCTTGGAGAGGAGCCGGGGGGACACCCCCTACGAGCAGTACTTC	CASSLERSRGDTPYEQYF
NA	TRBV7-9	TRBJ1-6	NA	TGTGCCAGCAGCTTACCGGGACTTGCTTCACCCCTCCACTTT	CASSLPGLASPLHF
NA	TRBV5-1	TRBJ1-1	NA	TGCGCCAGCAGCGCTACCGTGCTCGGGGCGAACACTGAAGCTTTCTTT	CASSATVLGANTEAFF
NA	TRBV7-9	TRBJ1-2	NA	TGTGCCAGCAGCTTAACAAGCTATGGCTACACCTTC	CASSLTSYGYTF
NA	TRBV4-1	TRBJ2-7	NA	TGCGCCAGCAGCCAGGGGACTGTCTCCTACGAGCAGTACTTC	CASSQGTVSYEQYF
NA	TRBV19	TRBJ2-1	TRBD1	TGTGCCAGTAGTTTAGGGACAGGGTTGAATGAGCAGTTCTTC	CASSLGTGLNEQFF
NA	TRBV19	TRBJ2-4	TRBD1	TGTGCCAGTAGCCCTAGGGGTGGACAGGTGTTAGCCAAAAACATTCAGTACTTC	CASSPRGGQVLAKNIQYF
NA	TRBV5-1	TRBJ2-5	NA	TGCGCCAGCAGCTCAAGGACGCGGGAGACCCAGTACTTC	CASSSRTRETQYF
NA	TRBV6-5	TRBJ2-5	NA	TGTGCCAGCAGTTACGGGGGGTTCCAAGAGACCCAGTACTTC	CASSYGGFQETQYF
NA	TRBV4-1	TRBJ2-4	NA	TGCGCCAGCAGCCAAGATAGGGGGGAGGTAGCCAAAAACATTCAGTACTTC	CASSQDRGEVAKNIQYF
NA	TRBV9	TRBJ2-1	TRBD1	TGTGCCAGCAGCGCACAGGGGAATACTTACAATGAGCAGTTCTTC	CASSAQGNTYNEQFF
NA	TRBV7-2	TRBJ1-4	TRBD1	TGTGCCAGCAGCTCACAGGGGGCGCTTACTAATGAAAAACTGTTTTTT	CASSSQGALTNEKLFF
NA	TRBV30	TRBJ2-5	NA	TGTGCCTGGAGTAGACGGCGGCAAGAGACCCAGTACTTC	CAWSRRRQETQYF
NA	TRBV7-9	TRBJ2-5	NA	TGTGCCAGCAGCTTAGACAGGCCCCAAGAGACCCAGTACTTC	CASSLDRPQETQYF
NA	TRBV9	TRBJ1-2	NA	TGTGCCAGCAGCGTAACAGCCTCTGGGGGGGGCTCTGGCTACACCTTC	CASSVTASGGGSGYTF
few	TRBV5-1	TRBJ2-4	NA	TGCGCCAGCAGCGTCACTTCAGCCAAAAACATTCAGTACTTC	CASSVTSAKNIQYF
NA	TRBV7-9	TRBJ2-5	NA	TGTGCCAGCAGCTTAACAGGGAAGGAGACCCAGTACTTC	CASSLTGKETQYF
NA	TRBV7-9	TRBJ2-1	TRBD2	TGTGCCAGCAGACCTTCTAGCGGGAGCTCCTACAATGAGCAGTTCTTC	CASRPSSGSSYNEQFF
NA	TRBV6-5	TRBJ2-7	NA	TGTGCCAGCAGTCCCCCGGTTGGCGAGCAGTACTTC	CASSPPVGEQYF
once	TRBV5-1	TRBJ2-3	NA	TGCGCCAGCAGCTTGGCCGAGGCTAGCGGCACAGATACGCAGTATTTT	CASSLAEASGTDTQYF
NA	TRBV30	TRBJ1-2	NA	TGTGCCTGGTCGGCAGCAGCTAACTATGGCTACACCTTC	CAWSAAANYGYTF